This is a list of T cell receptor beta chains from one sample in a study of cytomegalovirus exposure and HLA in healthy donors. Sequenced by immunoSEQ multiplex PCR; TCRdb stores in-frame clones only, minus some. This sample has about 150,000 clones, with roughly 79% found just once. Sample: PBMCs. These receptors were obtained from a woman in her thirties or forties in good health and CMV-seropositive. Each CDR3 is given with its conserved first and last residue. The D gene is left open where the match is weak. Rows give clone size only sometimes, using once, few, many, or a class for an expanded clone.

clone size	J gene	V gene	D gene	CDR3 protein	CDR3 DNA
NA	TRBJ2-7	TRBV6-5	NA	CASSGLAGSEQYF	TGTGCCAGCAGCGGACTGGCCGGGTCCGAGCAGTACTTC
few	TRBJ1-6	TRBV5-1	NA	CASSPSGSPLHF	TGCGCCAGCAGCCCCAGTGGTTCACCCCTCCACTTT
NA	TRBJ2-3	TRBV5-1	NA	CASSSSGGTDTQYF	TGCGCCAGCAGCTCTTCCGGGGGCACAGATACGCAGTATTTT
NA	TRBJ2-5	TRBV18	NA	CASSPPGQETQYF	TGTGCCAGCTCACCACCCGGTCAAGAGACCCAGTACTTC
NA	TRBJ2-1	TRBV7-3	TRBD2	CASSLGTSGAHNEQFF	TGTGCCAGCAGCCTCGGGACTAGCGGGGCGCACAATGAGCAGTTCTTC
NA	TRBJ1-2	TRBV14	NA	CASSATQAGRYGYTF	TGTGCCAGCAGCGCAACTCAGGCAGGCCGCTATGGCTACACCTTC
NA	TRBJ2-3	TRBV11-2	NA	CASRTGVPTDTQYF	TGTGCCAGCAGAACGGGGGTACCCACAGATACGCAGTATTTT
NA	TRBJ1-1	TRBV6-5	NA	CASSYGGVNTEAFF	TGTGCCAGCAGTTACGGGGGGGTGAACACTGAAGCTTTCTTT
NA	TRBJ1-4	TRBV5-4	NA	CASSQPGFGEKLFF	TGTGCCAGCAGCCAACCAGGGTTTGGTGAAAAACTGTTTTTT
NA	TRBJ2-1	TRBV6-1	NA	CASSEARVPHNEQFF	TGTGCCAGCAGTGAAGCCAGGGTCCCCCACAATGAGCAGTTCTTC
NA	TRBJ1-1	TRBV5-1	TRBD1	CASSPLTGGGTEAFF	TGCGCCAGCAGCCCTCTGACAGGGGGAGGCACTGAAGCTTTCTTT
NA	TRBJ1-1	TRBV4-2	NA	CASTHIFGEDTEAFF	TGTGCCAGCACCCATATTTTCGGGGAGGACACTGAAGCTTTCTTT
NA	TRBJ1-2	TRBV15	TRBD1	CATSGYGTGINYGYTF	TGTGCCACCAGCGGGTACGGGACAGGGATCAACTATGGCTACACCTTC
NA	TRBJ1-1	TRBV9	NA	CASSSQQGPYTEAFF	TGTGCCAGCAGCTCCCAGCAGGGCCCATACACTGAAGCTTTCTTT
NA	TRBJ2-7	TRBV11-2	NA	CASSLVSGAYEQYF	TGTGCCAGCAGCTTAGTTTCGGGGGCCTACGAGCAGTACTTC
few	TRBJ2-7	TRBV10-3	NA	CAISEFAYEQYF	TGTGCCATCAGTGAGTTCGCCTACGAGCAGTACTTC
once	TRBJ2-7	TRBV5-1	TRBD1	CASSAQQGALYEQYF	TGCGCCAGCAGCGCGCAACAGGGGGCTCTATACGAGCAGTACTTC
NA	TRBJ1-1	TRBV30	NA	CASLRERLGYGTEAFF	TGTGCCTCACTCCGGGAACGACTGGGGTATGGCACTGAAGCTTTCTTT
NA	TRBJ2-3	TRBV6-1	NA	CASSGERGDTQYF	TGCGCCAGCAGTGGAGAACGCGGGGATACGCAGTATTTT
NA	TRBJ2-5	TRBV11-3	TRBD1	CASSRDSQETQYF	TGTGCCAGCAGCAGGGACAGCCAAGAGACCCAGTACTTC
NA	TRBJ2-5	TRBV2	TRBD1	CASRETGVKGETQYF	TGTGCCAGCAGGGAGACAGGGGTCAAAGGAGAGACCCAGTACTTC
NA	TRBJ1-5	TRBV5-5	NA	CASSRDNPSNQPQHF	TGTGCCAGCAGCAGGGACAACCCTAGCAATCAGCCCCAGCATTTT
NA	TRBJ1-2	TRBV6-5	NA	CATTTLQGSYGYTF	TGTGCCACCACTACTCTACAGGGATCTTATGGCTACACCTTC
NA	TRBJ1-2	TRBV5-1	TRBD1	CASSFGQGTYGYTF	TGCGCCAGCAGCTTCGGACAGGGAACCTATGGCTACACCTTC
once	TRBJ1-1	TRBV18	TRBD1	CASSLDRAGTEAFF	TGTGCCAGCTCACTGGACAGGGCGGGCACTGAAGCTTTCTTT
NA	TRBJ2-5	TRBV5-7	TRBD2	CASSGGGKETQYF	TGTGCCAGCAGTGGGGGGGGGAAAGAGACCCAGTACTTC
NA	TRBJ2-3	TRBV2	TRBD1	CASSFDRGTDTQYF	TGTGCCAGCAGTTTTGACAGGGGCACAGATACGCAGTATTTT
NA	TRBJ2-7	TRBV2	TRBD1	CASVGTGNGEQYF	TGTGCCAGCGTTGGGACAGGGAACGGCGAGCAGTACTTC
NA	TRBJ2-5	TRBV7-3	TRBD2	CASSSSGGPTSPQYF	TGTGCCAGCAGCTCAAGCGGGGGCCCCACGAGTCCCCAGTACTTC
NA	TRBJ2-1	TRBV18	NA	CASSPVGGNEQFF	TGTGCCAGCTCACCGGTGGGGGGTAATGAGCAGTTCTTC
NA	TRBJ1-4	TRBV27	NA	CASSLQVNEKLFF	TGTGCCAGCAGTTTACAGGTTAATGAAAAACTGTTTTTT
NA	TRBJ1-4	TRBV28	NA	CASRTGLQGLKLFF	TGTGCCAGCAGAACGGGACTCCAGGGCTTAAAACTGTTTTTT
NA	TRBJ2-1	TRBV19	TRBD1	CASSAYRDREGTEQFF	TGTGCCAGTAGTGCCTACCGGGACAGGGAGGGGACTGAGCAGTTCTTC
NA	TRBJ1-5	TRBV6-1	TRBD1	CASSLTGDQPQHF	TGTGCCAGCAGTTTAACAGGGGATCAGCCCCAGCATTTT
NA	TRBJ2-7	TRBV5-5	TRBD2	CASSLEAGGDYEQYF	TGTGCCAGCAGCTTGGAAGCGGGGGGTGACTACGAGCAGTACTTC
once	TRBJ2-5	TRBV9	NA	CASSIQGQEQETQYF	TGTGCCAGCAGCATTCAGGGGCAGGAGCAAGAGACCCAGTACTTC
NA	TRBJ1-2	TRBV18	NA	CASSPSDSYGYTF	TGTGCCAGCTCACCGTCGGACAGCTATGGCTACACCTTC
NA	TRBJ2-7	TRBV6-5	TRBD2	CASKTSGASYEQYF	TGTGCCAGTAAAACTAGCGGGGCTTCCTACGAGCAGTACTTC
NA	TRBJ1-1	TRBV7-9	TRBD1	CASSWKRTGMNTEAFF	TGTGCCAGCAGCTGGAAGCGGACAGGGATGAACACTGAAGCTTTCTTT
NA	TRBJ1-5	TRBV27	NA	CASSLSSSQPQHF	TGTGCCAGCAGTTTAAGTTCGAGTCAGCCCCAGCATTTT
NA	TRBJ2-1	TRBV27	NA	CASTQGGSYNEQFF	TGTGCCAGCACCCAGGGTGGGTCCTACAATGAGCAGTTCTTC
NA	TRBJ1-6	TRBV5-1	TRBD1	CASSQQGADNSPLHF	TGCGCCAGCAGTCAACAGGGGGCGGATAATTCACCCCTCCACTTT
NA	TRBJ1-5	TRBV12-2	NA	CASRFREFYPPQHF	TGTGCAAGTCGCTTCCGGGAATTCTATCCGCCCCAGCATTTT
NA	TRBJ1-2	TRBV19	NA	CASSIESGFYGYTF	TGTGCCAGTAGTATAGAGTCTGGCTTCTATGGCTACACCTTC
NA	TRBJ2-2	TRBV5-4	TRBD2	CASSPGLAGENTGELFF	TGTGCCAGCAGTCCGGGACTAGCGGGGGAAAACACCGGGGAGCTGTTTTTT
NA	TRBJ2-1	TRBV12-5	NA	CASGRDYNEQFF	TGTGCTAGTGGTCGAGACTACAATGAGCAGTTCTTC
NA	TRBJ1-2	TRBV15	TRBD1	CATSGDRGKEYGYTF	TGTGCCACCAGCGGAGACAGGGGGAAGGAGTATGGCTACACCTTC
few	TRBJ2-2	TRBV28	TRBD1	CASSWDRVTGELFF	TGTGCCAGCAGCTGGGACAGGGTGACCGGGGAGCTGTTTTTT
NA	TRBJ2-2	TRBV9	NA	CASSVGYRDDGELFF	TGTGCCAGCAGCGTAGGGTACAGGGATGACGGGGAGCTGTTTTTT
once	TRBJ2-7	TRBV2	NA	CASGAGPMEQYF	TGTGCCAGCGGGGCTGGCCCCATGGAGCAGTACTTC